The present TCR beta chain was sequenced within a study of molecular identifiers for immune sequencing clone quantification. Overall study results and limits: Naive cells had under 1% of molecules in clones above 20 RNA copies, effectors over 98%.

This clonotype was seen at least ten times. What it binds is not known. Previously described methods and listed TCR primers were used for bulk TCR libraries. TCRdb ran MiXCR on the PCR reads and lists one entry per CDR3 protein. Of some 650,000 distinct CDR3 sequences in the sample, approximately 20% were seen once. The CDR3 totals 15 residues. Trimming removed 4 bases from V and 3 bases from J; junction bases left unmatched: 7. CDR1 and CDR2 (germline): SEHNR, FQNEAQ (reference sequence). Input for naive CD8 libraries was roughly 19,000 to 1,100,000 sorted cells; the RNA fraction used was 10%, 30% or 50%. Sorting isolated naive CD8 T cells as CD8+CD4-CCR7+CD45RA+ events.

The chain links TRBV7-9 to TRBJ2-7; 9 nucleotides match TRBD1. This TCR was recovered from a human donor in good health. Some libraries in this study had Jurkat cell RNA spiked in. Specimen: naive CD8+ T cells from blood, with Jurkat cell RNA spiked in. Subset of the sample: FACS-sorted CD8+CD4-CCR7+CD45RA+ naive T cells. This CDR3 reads CASSSLTGGVYEQYF. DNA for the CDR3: TGTGCCAGCAGCTCCTTAACAGGGGGCGTCTACGAGCAGTACTTC.